A single sample is the source of the 18 T cell receptor beta chains below, sequenced in a study of blood T cell repertoires in COVID-19. Generated by immunoSEQ multiplex PCR, the TCRdb table keeps only in-frame clones and is missing some. Of about 190,000 clones in the sample, 84% are singletons; the top ten hold about 3.3%. Sequencing was performed on PBMCs or T cells enriched from blood (not recorded which). Receptors were obtained from a woman in her 30s who had been exposed to COVID-19.

The chain has TRBV6-7 and TRBJ2-1; 7 bases fit TRBD1. TRBV6-7 belongs to the ORF category, with a function that is uncertain. V dropped 7 bases and J dropped 7; count of bases not matched to a gene: 7. The CDR3 has 13 amino acids. Written as DNA, the CDR3 is TGTGCCAGCACCCAGGGGGATGGAAATGAGCAGTTCTTC. This translates into CASTQGDGNEQFF.

The chain recombines TRBV10-1 with TRBJ2-2, with D uncertain. The germline CDR1 and CDR2 sequences are WNHNN and SYGVQD (reference sequence). CDR3 length equals 12 residues. Trimming shortened V by 5 bases and J by 4 bases, and 5 bases separated the two germline ends. The CDR3 protein is CASSLSTGELFF. The CDR3 DNA follows: TGCGCCAGCAGTCTGAGCACCGGGGAGCTGTTTTTT.

V and J are TRBV14 and TRBJ2-1, with D possibly TRBD1 on 6 matching bases. This CDR3 has 16 amino acids. V lost 1 base to trimming and J lost 3 bases, with 13 bases between them. Germline CDR1 SGHDN, CDR2 FVKESK. The CDR3 is CASSQVMGAYYNEQFF. DNA of the CDR3: TGTGCCAGCAGCCAAGTCATGGGGGCCTACTACAATGAGCAGTTCTTC.

The genes are TRBV18 and TRBJ1-1, with a possible D match to TRBD1 (6 bases). The CDR3 loop spans 12 amino acids. Trimming removed 6 bases from V and 6 bases from J, with 11 bases in between. Germline lookup yields CDR1 KGHSH and CDR2 LQKENI. This CDR3 is CASSWQGSEAFF. The CDR3 nucleotides are TGTGCCAGCTCGTGGCAGGGGTCTGAAGCTTTCTTT. The variable domain in full, completed from reference TRBV18 and TRBJ1-1, reads NAGVMQNPRHLVRRRGQEARLRCSPMKGHSHVYWYRQLPEEGLKFMVYLQKENIIDESGMPKERFSAEFPKEGPSILRIQQVVRGDSAAYFCASSWQGSEAFFGQGTRLTVV.

The chain links TRBV19 to TRBJ2-7; 7 positions agree with TRBD1. J gave up 2 bases and V 1 base, and 5 bases lay outside the gene matches. This CDR3 contains 15 residues. Per germline, CDR1 LNHDA and CDR2 SQIVND (reference sequence). CDR3: CASSIGTGLTYEQYF. CDR3 DNA: TGTGCCAGTAGTATAGGGACAGGACTGACCTACGAGCAGTACTTC. Together with reference TRBV19 and TRBJ2-7, the CDR3 gives the full variable domain: DGGITQSPKYLFRKEGQNVTLSCEQNLNHDAMYWYRQDPGQGLRLIYYSQIVNDFQKGDIAEGYSVSREKKESFPLTVTSAQKNPTAFYLCASSIGTGLTYEQYFGPGTRLTVT.

The rearrangement joins TRBV6-1 to TRBJ2-7, with D perhaps TRBD1 (6 bases). This CDR3 region has 15 residues. Germline CDR1 and CDR2: MNHNS and SASEGT. The germline V and J ends were trimmed by 3 bases and 2 bases, with 14 bases remaining between them. Here the CDR3 reads CASSDDRFPPYEQYF. DNA for the CDR3: TGTGCCAGCAGTGATGACAGGTTTCCCCCCTACGAGCAGTACTTC.

The chain uses TRBV29-1 and TRBJ1-2; tentatively, D is TRBD1 (5 bases). CDR3 size: 11 residues. Germline V gene lookup returns CDR1 SQVTM and CDR2 ANQGSEA. The V gene lost 7 bases and the J gene lost 6 bases, with 12 bases spanning the gap. CDR3 sequence reads: CSAPGTDGYTF. As DNA, the CDR3 is TGCAGCGCTCCAGGGACTGATGGCTACACCTTC.

This clone has a single count. The chain uses TRBV19 and TRBJ1-3; D remains ambiguous. From germline, CDR1 is LNHDA and CDR2 SQIVND (reference sequence). The CDR3 contains 11 residues. V was pared by 7 bases and J by 7 bases, with 8 bases between. For the CDR3, the DNA is TGTGCCAGTAATTTCGGGAACACCATATATTTT. It yields the protein CASNFGNTIYF.

Comment on this clone: In the same sample, other DNA sequences code for this CDR3. This rearrangement joins TRBV11-2 to TRBJ2-7; a weak D match, TRBD1 (5 bases). There are 14 residues in the CDR3. Trimming pared 4 bases from V and 2 bases from J, leaving 12 bases between. Germline V gene lookup returns CDR1 SGHAT and CDR2 FQNNGV. As DNA, the CDR3 is TGTGCCAGCAGCTCTAGACAGACCCCCTACGAGCAGTACTTC. This gives the protein CASSSRQTPYEQYF. Full variable domain (outside the CDR3, taken from reference TRBV11-2 and TRBJ2-7): EAGVAQSPRYKIIEKRQSVAFWCNPISGHATLYWYQQILGQGPKLLIQFQNNGVVDDSQLPKDRFSAERLKGVDSTLKIQPAKLEDSAVYLCASSSRQTPYEQYFGPGTRLTVT.

V and J are TRBV11-2 and TRBJ1-4; TRBD1 might be the D (5 bases). In germline, CDR1 is SGHAT, CDR2 FQNNGV. V lost 4 bases and J 7 bases, leaving 19 bases between the germline ends. The CDR3 has 16 residues. The CDR3 is CASSSGRWGGSEKLFF. In nucleotides, the CDR3 is TGTGCCAGCAGCTCCGGAAGATGGGGGGGATCTGAAAAACTGTTTTTT.

The chain couples TRBV5-4 to TRBJ2-5; D not certain. The CDR3 runs 16 residues. Germline V CDR1 and CDR2: SGHNT, YYREEE (reference sequence). V was trimmed by 0 bases and J by 0 bases, leaving 12 bases between them. CDR3 in DNA: TGTGCCAGCAGCTTGGGCTCGGCGGCTAACCAAGAGACCCAGTACTTC. The encoded protein is CASSLGSAANQETQYF.

The CDR3 loop reads CASSLPTGPNTEAFF. CDR3 coding DNA: TGTGCCAGCAGCTTGCCGACAGGGCCGAACACTGAAGCTTTCTTT. The genes are TRBV5-4 and TRBJ1-1; 7 nucleotides align to TRBD1. Germline V gene sequence: CDR1 SGHNT, CDR2 YYREEE (reference sequence). CDR3 length: 15 amino acids. V lost 1 base to trimming and J lost 1 base; unmatched junction nucleotides: 4.

The chain has TRBV10-1 and TRBJ1-5; the D is unclear. CDR3 length equals 13 residues. Between the trimmed V and J ends, which lost 2 bases and 5 bases, there was a span of 7 bases. Germline loops: CDR1 WNHNN, CDR2 SYGVQD (reference sequence). CDR3 DNA: TGCGCCAGCAGTGAGAACAGTGATCAGCCCCAGCATTTT. Translating it yields CASSENSDQPQHF.

The chain has TRBV7-8 and TRBJ1-2; a possible D gene is TRBD1 (6 bases). Germline values: CDR1 SGHVS, CDR2 FQNEAQ. This CDR3 spans 14 amino acids. Trimming shortened V by 7 bases and J by 6 bases, and 18 bases separated the two germline ends. CDR3 sequence reads: CASTETGLRDGYTF. The DNA for the CDR3 is TGTGCCAGCACAGAGACAGGCCTCAGGGATGGCTACACCTTC.

V and J are TRBV5-1 and TRBJ2-3, with 11 nucleotides matching TRBD1. Looked up from germline, CDR1 is SGHRS and CDR2 is YFSETQ. J was trimmed by 9 bases and V by 0 bases; bases with no gene match: 6. The CDR3 extends over 15 amino acids. CDR3 DNA: TGCGCCAGCAGCTTGGCCGGGGACAGGGGGAGGACGCAGTATTTT. Translated, it gives CASSLAGDRGRTQYF.

This clone has just a few counts. The J gene is TRBJ1-1, the V gene TRBV18, with a tentative D call TRBD1 (5 bases). CDR1 and CDR2 from the germline V gene are KGHSH and LQKENI. This CDR3 spans 14 amino acids. Trimming removed 3 bases at V and 3 bases at J, with 11 bases between. This chain's CDR3 is CASSPMETDTEAFF. Written as DNA, the CDR3 is TGTGCCAGCTCACCCATGGAGACAGACACTGAAGCTTTCTTT.

The rearrangement links TRBV30 to TRBJ1-4; D is unresolved. The germline V and J ends were trimmed by 3 bases and 13 bases, with 18 bases remaining between them. This CDR3 is built from 13 residues. Germline values: CDR1 GTSNPN, CDR2 SVGIG (reference sequence). CDR3 bases: TGTGCCTGGAGACTCCGGGGTGGCAGACGACTGTTTTTT. Translation gives CAWRLRGGRRLFF.

The chain is built from TRBV11-2 and TRBJ1-5; tentative D call: TRBD1 (6 bases). The CDR3 length is 13 residues. Deletions cut 4 bases from V and 8 bases from J, with 12 bases between. CDR1 is SGHAT and CDR2 is FQNNGV in the germline V gene. The CDR3 nucleotides are TGTGCCAGCAGCTGGGGGCCAAGGGAGCCCCAGCATTTT. This gives the protein CASSWGPREPQHF.